This T cell receptor beta chain was recorded in a study of CD8 T cells in ankylosing spondylitis. The study, taken as a whole, reports: From matched ankylosing spondylitis synovial fluid, disease-linked clones were reportedly recovered at significantly enriched levels. Ankylosing spondylitis blood appeared to carry a characteristic TCR beta motif of several highly homologous variants.

TCRdb passed the 5' RACE reads through MiXCR, listing each CDR3 protein once. The table lists a few hundred thousand distinct CDR3 sequences, under 12% of them singletons. This clonotype came up many times. As yet, its antigen is unknown. The CDR3 covers 14 residues. V gave up 3 bases and J gave up 5 bases; unmatched junction bases: 8. In germline, CDR1 is DFQATT, CDR2 SNEGSKA (reference sequence). The clonotype comes from a male donor with ankylosing spondylitis or in good health (not recorded which). The sequenced sample consisted of blood, either unsorted or a sorted T cell fraction (not recorded which). V is TRBV20-1 and J is TRBJ2-7; 9 bases align to TRBD1. CDR3 DNA sequence: TGCAGTGCTAGCCCTGTGACAGGGGGAAACGAGCAGTACTTC. Encoded protein: CSASPVTGGNEQYF.